A selection of T cell receptor beta chains follows, all from one sample in a study of blood T cell repertoires in COVID-19. Sequencing was performed with immunoSEQ multiplex PCR; in TCRdb, only in-frame clones are kept and a portion is missing. The sample consists of 150,000 to 200,000 clones, over 75% of them appearing once. Sequenced: peripheral blood. These receptors originate from a man older than 75 with COVID-19, enrolled during active disease. CDR3s include the opening cysteine and the closing phenylalanine or tryptophan. A D gene is named only where the DNA matches it firmly. Only some rows state a clone size, as once, few, many or a class for expanded clones.

V	D	size	J	DNA	CDR3
TRBV29-1	TRBD1	.	TRBJ1-1	TGCAGCGGCCAAGGGACAGCGAACACTGAAGCTTTCTTT	CSGQGTANTEAFF
TRBV9	.	.	TRBJ2-2	TGTGCCAGCAGCGGTTTCGGCGGGGAGCTGTTTTTT	CASSGFGGELFF
TRBV6-5	.	.	TRBJ2-1	TGTGCCAGCAATAGGTGGAGAGGGGGGGCAGGTGAGCAGTTCTTC	CASNRWRGGAGEQFF
TRBV7-9	TRBD1	.	TRBJ2-1	TGTGCCAGCAGCCCGGACAGGGGAATTATCCATGAGCAGTTCTTC	CASSPDRGIIHEQFF
TRBV9	.	once	TRBJ1-1	TGTGCCAGCAGCGCATCGCGGAATCCATACACTGAAGCTTTCTTT	CASSASRNPYTEAFF
TRBV28	.	.	TRBJ1-1	TGTGCCAGCAGTTTGTACTACGTGGCGGGGCTAAACACTGAAGCTTTCTTT	CASSLYYVAGLNTEAFF
TRBV12-5	TRBD1	.	TRBJ1-2	TGTGCTAGTGGTTTTCTCCAGGGGGCAATATGGTATAGTGGCTACACCTTC	CASGFLQGAIWYSGYTF
TRBV12-3/TRBV12-4	TRBD1	.	TRBJ1-5	TGTGCCAGCAGACAGGGGGCGGTTCAGCCCCAGCATTTT	CASRQGAVQPQHF
TRBV5-1	.	.	TRBJ1-1	TGCGCCAGCAGCTTGGCAGGAGGGCTGAACACTGAAGCTTTCTTT	CASSLAGGLNTEAFF
TRBV27	TRBD1	.	TRBJ2-7	TGTGCCAGCAGTCGTCCCGGGACAGGGGTCGGCGAGCAGTACTTC	CASSRPGTGVGEQYF
TRBV9	.	.	TRBJ2-7	TGTGCCAGCAGCGTAGATGGGGGCAACGAGCAGTACTTC	CASSVDGGNEQYF
TRBV5-1	.	.	TRBJ2-6	TGCGCCAGCAGCTTGGCTCTCGGCGGCGTTGACTCTGGGGCCAACGTCCTGACTTTC	CASSLALGGVDSGANVLTF
TRBV6-5	.	.	TRBJ2-7	TGTGCCAGCAGCCCCGGGACAATCGGCAGGCAGTACTTC	CASSPGTIGRQYF
TRBV6-2/TRBV6-3	.	.	TRBJ1-5	TGTGCCAGCAGTTACTCGACCGACAAGAAGGTCCATTTT	CASSYSTDKKVHF
TRBV27	.	.	TRBJ2-7	TGTGCCAGCAGTCCTAAGGACAGCTCCTACGAGCAGTACTTC	CASSPKDSSYEQYF
TRBV6-6	.	.	TRBJ1-1	TGTGCCAGCAGCCCAGCCTGGACAGTTGAAGCTTTCTTT	CASSPAWTVEAFF
TRBV7-8	TRBD1	.	TRBJ2-2	TGTGCCAGCAGCCGTCGGACAGGGGGCGGGTTGGGGGAGCTGTTTTTT	CASSRRTGGGLGELFF
TRBV3-1/TRBV3-2	TRBD1	few	TRBJ1-4	TGTGCCAGCAGCCAAGCGGGGACAGGGGGCGTCCTGGGTGAAAAACTGTTTTTT	CASSQAGTGGVLGEKLFF
TRBV7-9	TRBD1	once	TRBJ2-5	TGTGCCAGCAGCTCGACAGGGTCGAGCGAGACCCAGTACTTC	CASSSTGSSETQYF
TRBV27	TRBD1	few	TRBJ1-2	TGTGCCAGCAGTCCGACAGGGTTGTATGGCTACACCTTC	CASSPTGLYGYTF
TRBV28	.	.	TRBJ1-5	TGTGCCATAGGGGCGGGAGATCAGCCCCAGCATTTT	CAIGAGDQPQHF
TRBV7-2	TRBD1	.	TRBJ1-5	TGTGCCAGCAGCCCCCTGACAGGGGGTCAGCCCCAGCATTTT	CASSPLTGGQPQHF
TRBV10-1	.	.	TRBJ2-1	TGCGCCAGCAGAGAAAACCCAGGGTATGAGCAGTTCTTC	CASRENPGYEQFF
TRBV2	.	.	TRBJ2-6	TGTGCCAGCAGGCAGTCCTCTGGGGCCAACGTCCTGACTTTC	CASRQSSGANVLTF
TRBV7-2	.	.	TRBJ1-1	TGTGCCAGCAGCTCCAACAGAAAATCTAAAGCTTTCTTT	CASSSNRKSKAFF
TRBV6-5	TRBD1	.	TRBJ1-1	TGTGCCAGCAACGGACAGGGGGCGATGAACACTGAAGCTTTCTTT	CASNGQGAMNTEAFF
TRBV19	.	.	TRBJ1-1	TGTGCCAGTGCCCAGAGTCGTGAGGACACTGAAGCTTTCTTT	CASAQSREDTEAFF
TRBV7-3	TRBD1	.	TRBJ1-5	TGTGCCAGCAGCTTCCGGGACAGCCACGATTATAGCAATCAGCCCCAGCATTTT	CASSFRDSHDYSNQPQHF
TRBV13	.	.	TRBJ2-7	TGTGCCAGCAGCTCAGGGGATGACACCTCCCGCTCCTACGAGCAGTACTTC	CASSSGDDTSRSYEQYF
TRBV25-1	TRBD1	.	TRBJ1-2	TGTGCCAGCAGTGAAAACAGGGGAGTTAACTATGGCTACACCTTC	CASSENRGVNYGYTF
TRBV28	.	.	TRBJ1-4	TGTGCCAGCACCCTGCCTCTGGGCGTGCATGAAAAACTGTTTTTT	CASTLPLGVHEKLFF
TRBV9	.	.	TRBJ1-6	TGTGCCAGCAGCGTAGGGGGGGATAATTCACCCCTCCACTTT	CASSVGGDNSPLHF
TRBV6-6	.	.	TRBJ1-5	TGTGCCAGCAGACCCCCGGGATCTAGCAATCAGCCCCAGCATTTT	CASRPPGSSNQPQHF
TRBV9	.	few	TRBJ1-1	TGTGCCAGCAGCTGGGGAGGGGAGTCAACTGAAGCTTTCTTT	CASSWGGESTEAFF
TRBV18	TRBD1	.	TRBJ2-1	TGTGCCAGCTCACCACGGGGGGAGCGGGACAGGGGATACTACAATGAGCAGTTCTTC	CASSPRGERDRGYYNEQFF
TRBV10-3	.	.	TRBJ1-2	TGTGCCATCAGTGAGGGGCTGAGTTATGGCTACACCTTC	CAISEGLSYGYTF
TRBV28	.	.	TRBJ2-7	TGTGCCAGCAGGACTGGGGACTTAACGTACGAGCAGTACTTC	CASRTGDLTYEQYF
TRBV7-9	.	.	TRBJ2-5	TGTGCCAGCAGCTCCCTCGGGTACCAAGAGACCCAGTACTTC	CASSSLGYQETQYF
TRBV18	TRBD1	.	TRBJ1-6	TGTGCCAGCTCACCTCAAAACCGGGACAGGGGTTCGTCACCCCTCCACTTT	CASSPQNRDRGSSPLHF
TRBV6-5	TRBD1	.	TRBJ1-3	TGTGCCAGCAGTTACGGGGACAGGGGTGGCAACACCATATATTTT	CASSYGDRGGNTIYF
TRBV5-6	.	.	TRBJ2-3	TGTGCCAGCAGCTTGGTCGACAGCTACACAGATACGCAGTATTTT	CASSLVDSYTDTQYF
TRBV27	TRBD2	.	TRBJ2-5	TGTGCCAGCAGCCTTCGACTAGCGGGGGGGCAAGAGACCCAGTACTTC	CASSLRLAGGQETQYF
TRBV6-5	.	few	TRBJ1-2	TGTGCCAGCAGTTACGACCCTTGGACTTCCTATGGCTACACCTTC	CASSYDPWTSYGYTF
TRBV5-1	.	.	TRBJ2-3	TGCGCCAGCAGCTTGGGATTCCAGACTAGCACAGATACGCAGTATTTT	CASSLGFQTSTDTQYF
TRBV5-1	TRBD2	.	TRBJ2-7	TGCGCCAGCAGGGGCTCCGGGACTAGTACCTACGAGCAGTACTTC	CASRGSGTSTYEQYF
TRBV19	.	.	TRBJ1-2	TGTGCCAGTACACCGACGGGTCTCCTGTACTATGGCTACACCTTC	CASTPTGLLYYGYTF
TRBV12-5	.	.	TRBJ2-3	TGTGCTAGTGGTTTGGGGCTAGAGGTAGATACGCAGTATTTT	CASGLGLEVDTQYF
TRBV5-3	TRBD1	.	TRBJ2-7	TGTGCCAGAAGCTTGGGTACGGACAGGGGGCTTTCGGTCTACGAGCAGTACTTC	CARSLGTDRGLSVYEQYF
TRBV19	.	few	TRBJ1-2	TGTGCCAGTAGTATCAACAGAGACTATGGCTACACCTTC	CASSINRDYGYTF
TRBV7-9	TRBD1	.	TRBJ1-6	TGTGCCAGCAGCTTAGGTAGGGGGCCTGGGGGACCCCTCCACTTT	CASSLGRGPGGPLHF